What follows are 16 T cell receptor beta chains derived from one specimen sequenced in a study of blood T cells in healthy people across ages. PCR was performed a second time for roughly 6 to 12 cycles using a sample-barcoded 5' primer and a J-beta primer mix. MiXCR was run by TCRdb on the 5' RACE reads, yielding one entry per CDR3 protein. The sample holds about 1,800,000 distinct CDR3 sequences, roughly 28% seen once. The specimen sequenced was blood. The receptor source for this set is a woman aged 25 to 39 in good health.

This clonotype came up a few times. This may stem from a read error, because a much larger clone lies one nucleotide away. The chain carries TRBV10-2 and TRBJ2-3; D is uncertain. The CDR3 has 14 amino acids. Germline assignment: CDR1 WSHSY and CDR2 SAAADI. In DNA form, the CDR3 reads TGCGCCAGCAGGGAGTCAAGAGTTTCGGGTACGCAGTATTTT. Protein: CASRESRVSGTQYF.

In regard to this clonotype: One end of the junction fails to match germline, which may point to a read error. This chain's CDR3 is CASSPRGPSKSSYEQNF. The CDR3 DNA reads as TGTGCCAGCAGCCCTAGGGGACCCAGTAAGTCCTCCTACGAGCAGAACTTC. The chain recombines TRBV7-9 with TRBJ2-7; D tentatively fits TRBD1 or TRBD2 (5 bases each). The CDR3 is 17 amino acids. CDR1 is SEHNR and CDR2 is FQNEAQ in the germline V gene (reference sequence).

The chain has TRBV5-6 and TRBJ2-6; 9 bases agree with TRBD1. Germline V lookup: CDR1 SGHDT, CDR2 YYEEEE. The CDR3 runs to 18 residues. V lost 0 bases and J lost 4; bases outside the gene matches: 8. CDR3 bases: TGTGCCAGCAGCTTGGAAACAGGGGGCAATTCCGGGGCCAACGTCCTGACTTTC. Translated, it gives CASSLETGGNSGANVLTF.

To note about this clonotype: A read error is possible here, since a much larger clone lies one base away. Here the CDR3 omits its conserved ending phenylalanine or tryptophan, so a read error is the likely source. The rearrangement uses TRBV20-1 and TRBJ2-7; D unresolved. Trimming stripped 2 bases from V and 0 bases from J, with 14 bases between. From germline, CDR1 is DFQATT and CDR2 SNEGSKA (reference sequence). The CDR3 spans 15 residues. CDR3 amino acids: CSARPEDGNSYEQYL. DNA for the CDR3: TGCAGTGCTAGACCCGAAGACGGAAACTCCTACGAGCAGTACCTC.

The sample holds a few counts of this clonotype. This chain joins TRBV7-2 and TRBJ2-3; D gene unclear. CDR1 is SGHTA, CDR2 FQGNSA, per germline. V gave up 4 bases and J gave up 6 bases, with 11 bases separating them. This CDR3 comprises 13 residues. CDR3 nucleotides: TGTGCCAGCAGCTCTCACCTAGGGGATACGCAGTATTTT. This sequence encodes CASSSHLGDTQYF.

This clonotype was seen a handful of times. The CDR3 DNA sequence: TGCAGTGCTAGAGTTCCGGAGGTGGAATCACCCCTCCACTTT. It is translated as CSARVPEVESPLHF. This sequence joins TRBV20-1 and TRBJ1-6; no reliable D call. From germline, CDR1 is DFQATT and CDR2 SNEGSKA (reference sequence). Trimming removed 1 base at V and 10 bases at J, with 14 bases between. The CDR3 runs 14 residues.

CDR3 sequence: CSVTPGTANEQFF. For the CDR3, the DNA is TGCAGCGTCACCCCCGGGACAGCTAATGAGCAGTTCTTC. The chain recombines TRBV29-1 with TRBJ2-1, with 7 bases fitting TRBD1. CDR1 is SQVTM, CDR2 ANQGSEA, per germline. The CDR3 runs 13 residues. V was clipped by 6 bases and J by 7 bases; unmatched bases: 9.

Concerning this clonotype: A much larger clone lies a single base off, so this may be a read error. The chain employs TRBV20-1 and TRBJ2-7, with D possibly being TRBD2 (6 bases). This CDR3 comprises 14 residues. V dropped 3 bases and J dropped 6 bases, with 18 bases sitting between them. CDR1 is DFQATT, CDR2 SNEGSKA, per germline (reference sequence). CDR3 DNA sequence: TGCAGTGCTAGGCCCGGAGGAGGGGACTGCGAGCAGTACTTC. The encoded protein is CSARPGGGDCEQYF.

The chain couples TRBV28 to TRBJ2-2; 8 nucleotides match TRBD2. The CDR3 contains 16 residues. Germline CDR1 MDHEN, CDR2 SYDVKM. V was pared by 6 bases and J by 1 base, with 7 bases of the junction left unmatched. CDR3 sequence reads: CASRASGGRNTGELFF. The CDR3 bases are TGTGCCAGCAGAGCATCGGGGGGGCGGAACACCGGGGAGCTGTTTTTT.

This clonotype was counted a few times. This chain connects TRBV12-3 or TRBV12-4 to TRBJ2-3; 7 bases map to TRBD1. Trimming removed 3 bases from V and 4 bases from J; junction bases left unmatched: 4. CDR3 length: 14 amino acids. CDR3 protein: CASSFNRGPDTQYF. CDR3 in DNA: TGTGCCAGCAGTTTCAACAGGGGCCCAGATACGCAGTATTTT.

This clonotype was detected ten times or more. The CDR3 sequence is CASSAGQVGGFGGYTF. The CDR3 nucleotides read TGTGCCAGCAGTGCGGGACAGGTTGGGGGGTTCGGTGGCTACACCTTC. This rearrangement joins TRBV12-3 or TRBV12-4 to TRBJ1-2; TRBD1 aligns across 8 bases. With 5 bases clipped from V and 7 bases from J, the junction kept 15 bases outside the gene matches. The CDR3 sequence is 16 residues long.

This chain connects TRBV24-1 to TRBJ2-1, with D tentatively TRBD2 (6 bases). Trimming stripped 1 base from V and 5 bases from J, with 8 bases between. CDR1 and CDR2 (germline): KGHDR, SFDVKD. The CDR3 is 14 amino acids. CDR3 sequence reads: CATSDFGGHNEQFF. Written as DNA, the CDR3 is TGTGCCACCAGTGATTTTGGAGGGCACAATGAGCAGTTCTTC.

This clonotype was detected only a few times. The V gene is TRBV20-1, the J gene TRBJ2-5, with TRBD2 matching 9 bases. The CDR3 is 16 residues long. V shed 1 base and J 1 base; nucleotides not matched to a gene: 7. CDR1 and CDR2 (germline): DFQATT, SNEGSKA (reference sequence). The CDR3 bases are TGCAGTGCTAGAGCCCGGAGCGGGAGGTCCCAAGAGACCCAGTACTTC. It codes for CSARARSGRSQETQYF.

The rearrangement joins TRBV6-2 or TRBV6-3 to TRBJ1-1; 9 bases are shared with TRBD1. Germline V gives CDR1 MNHEY, CDR2 SVGEGT. V was clipped by 6 bases and J by 5 bases; unmatched bases: 7. The CDR3 extends over 14 amino acids. The DNA of the CDR3 is TGTGCCAGCAGAGCTGGACAGGGGAGGACTGAAGCTTTCTTT. Protein sequence: CASRAGQGRTEAFF.

This clonotype was seen a few times. The chain employs TRBV7-6 and TRBJ2-1; a possible D gene is TRBD1 (6 bases). V was trimmed by 5 bases and J by 0 bases, leaving 14 bases between them. Germline assignment: CDR1 SGHVS and CDR2 FNYEAQ. This CDR3 has 16 amino acids. The CDR3 coding sequence is TGTGCCAGCAGCCGAGACAGGCGATACTCCTACAATGAGCAGTTCTTC. Protein sequence: CASSRDRRYSYNEQFF.

J is TRBJ1-2 and V is TRBV10-3; D unresolved. The CDR3 has 14 residues. Germline V lookup: CDR1 ENHRY, CDR2 SYGVKD. Trimming cost V 0 bases and J 4 bases, with 9 bases left between them. CDR3 nucleotides: TGTGCCATCAGTGAGTCTTCCGGCCGCTATGGCTACACCTTC. Protein product: CAISESSGRYGYTF.